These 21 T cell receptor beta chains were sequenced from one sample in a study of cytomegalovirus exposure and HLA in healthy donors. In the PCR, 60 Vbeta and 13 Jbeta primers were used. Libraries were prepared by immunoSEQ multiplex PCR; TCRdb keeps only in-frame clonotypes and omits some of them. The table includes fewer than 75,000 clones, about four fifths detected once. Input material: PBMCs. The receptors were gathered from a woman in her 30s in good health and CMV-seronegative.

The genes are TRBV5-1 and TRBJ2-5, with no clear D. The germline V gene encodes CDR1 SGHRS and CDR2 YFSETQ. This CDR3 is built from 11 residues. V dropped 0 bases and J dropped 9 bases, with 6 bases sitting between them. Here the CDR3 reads CASSLGGPQYF. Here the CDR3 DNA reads TGCGCCAGCAGCTTGGGTGGCCCCCAGTACTTC.

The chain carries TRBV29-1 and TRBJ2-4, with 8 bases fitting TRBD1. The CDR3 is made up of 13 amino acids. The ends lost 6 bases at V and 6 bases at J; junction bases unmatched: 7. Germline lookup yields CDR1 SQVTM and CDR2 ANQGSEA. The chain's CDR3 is CSVRDRGLNIQYF. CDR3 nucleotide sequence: TGCAGCGTGAGAGACAGGGGTTTAAACATTCAGTACTTC.

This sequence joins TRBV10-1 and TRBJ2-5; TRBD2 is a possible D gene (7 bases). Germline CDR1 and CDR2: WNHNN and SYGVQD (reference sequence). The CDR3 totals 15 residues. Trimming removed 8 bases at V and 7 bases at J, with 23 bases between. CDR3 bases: TGCGCCAGCCAAGGGGGGGCGCAAGTCGTAGGGACCCAGTACTTC. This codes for CASQGGAQVVGTQYF.

CDR3 DNA: TGTGCCTGCCTCACAGATACGCAGTATTTT. Translation: CACLTDTQYF. The chain uses TRBV30 and TRBJ2-3; D unresolved. CDR1 and CDR2 (germline): GTSNPN, SVGIG (reference sequence). Trimming cost V 6 bases and J 2 bases, with 3 bases left between them. The CDR3 is 10 amino acids.

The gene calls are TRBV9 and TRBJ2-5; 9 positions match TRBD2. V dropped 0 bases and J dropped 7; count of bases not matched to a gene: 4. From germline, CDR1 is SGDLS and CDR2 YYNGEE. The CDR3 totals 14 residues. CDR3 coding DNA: TGTGCCAGCAGCGTAGTCCCAGCGGGGGGGACCCAGTACTTC. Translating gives CASSVVPAGGTQYF.

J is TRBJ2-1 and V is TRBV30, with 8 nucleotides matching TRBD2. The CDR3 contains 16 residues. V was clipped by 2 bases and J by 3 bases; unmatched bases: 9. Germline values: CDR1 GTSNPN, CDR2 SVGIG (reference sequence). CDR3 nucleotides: TGTGCCTGGAGTCTCGGCACTAGCGGATTCTACAATGAGCAGTTCTTC. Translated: CAWSLGTSGFYNEQFF.

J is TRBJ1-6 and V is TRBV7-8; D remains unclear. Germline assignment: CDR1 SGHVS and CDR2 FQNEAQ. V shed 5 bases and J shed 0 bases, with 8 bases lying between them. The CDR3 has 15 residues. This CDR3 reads CASSPSGSYNSPLHF. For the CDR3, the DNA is TGTGCCAGCAGCCCCTCAGGCTCCTATAATTCACCCCTCCACTTT.

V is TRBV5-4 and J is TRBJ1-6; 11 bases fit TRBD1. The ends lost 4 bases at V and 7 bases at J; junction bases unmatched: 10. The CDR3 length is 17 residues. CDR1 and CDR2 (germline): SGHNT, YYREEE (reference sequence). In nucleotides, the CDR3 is TGTGCCAGCAGCGCCGCCGGGACAGGGGGAACAAATTCACCCCTCCACTTT. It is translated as CASSAAGTGGTNSPLHF.

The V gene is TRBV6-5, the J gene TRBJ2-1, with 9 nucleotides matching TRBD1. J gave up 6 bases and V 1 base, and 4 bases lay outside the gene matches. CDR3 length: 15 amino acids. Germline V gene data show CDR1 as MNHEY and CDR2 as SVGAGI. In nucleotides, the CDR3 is TGTGCCAGCAGTTACTGGGGACAGGGAACCAATGAGCAGTTCTTC. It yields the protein CASSYWGQGTNEQFF.

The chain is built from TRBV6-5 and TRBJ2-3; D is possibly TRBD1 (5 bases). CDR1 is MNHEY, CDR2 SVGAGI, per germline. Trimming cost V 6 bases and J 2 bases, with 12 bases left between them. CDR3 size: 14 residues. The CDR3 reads CASRPQGYTDTQYF. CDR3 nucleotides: TGTGCCAGCAGACCCCAGGGATACACAGATACGCAGTATTTT.

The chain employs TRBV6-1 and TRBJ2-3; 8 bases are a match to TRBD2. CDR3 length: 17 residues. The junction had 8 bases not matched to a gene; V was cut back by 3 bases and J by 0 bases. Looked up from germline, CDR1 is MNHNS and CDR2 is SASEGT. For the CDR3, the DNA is TGTGCCAGCAGTGATCCCACCGGGACTAGTAGCACAGATACGCAGTATTTT. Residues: CASSDPTGTSSTDTQYF.

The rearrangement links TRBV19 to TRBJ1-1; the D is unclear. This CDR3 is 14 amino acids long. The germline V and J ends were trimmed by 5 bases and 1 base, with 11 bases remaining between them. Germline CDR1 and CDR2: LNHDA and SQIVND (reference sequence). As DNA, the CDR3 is TGTGCCAGTAGTTCCCTGGCTTCGAACACTGAAGCTTTCTTT. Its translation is CASSSLASNTEAFF.

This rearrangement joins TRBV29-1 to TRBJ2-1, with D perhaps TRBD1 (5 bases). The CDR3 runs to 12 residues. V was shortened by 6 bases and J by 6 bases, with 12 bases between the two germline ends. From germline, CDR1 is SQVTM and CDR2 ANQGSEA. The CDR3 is CSVAGLSNEQFF. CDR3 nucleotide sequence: TGCAGCGTAGCAGGGCTCTCCAATGAGCAGTTCTTC.

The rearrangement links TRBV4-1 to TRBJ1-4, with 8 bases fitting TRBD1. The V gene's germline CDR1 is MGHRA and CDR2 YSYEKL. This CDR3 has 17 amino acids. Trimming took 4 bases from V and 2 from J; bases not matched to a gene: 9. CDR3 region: CASSPSRTGSTNEKLFF. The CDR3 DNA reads TGCGCCAGCAGCCCGTCTAGGACAGGGTCCACTAATGAAAAACTGTTTTTT.

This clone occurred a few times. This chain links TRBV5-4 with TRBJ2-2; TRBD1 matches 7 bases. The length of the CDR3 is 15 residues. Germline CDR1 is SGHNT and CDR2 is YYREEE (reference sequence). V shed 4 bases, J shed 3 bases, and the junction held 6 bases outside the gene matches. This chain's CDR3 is CASSIDRADTGELFF. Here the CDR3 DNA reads TGTGCCAGCAGCATCGACAGGGCGGACACCGGGGAGCTGTTTTTT. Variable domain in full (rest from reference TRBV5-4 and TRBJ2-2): ETGVTQSPTHLIKTRGQQVTLRCSSQSGHNTVSWYQQALGQGPQFIFQYYREEENGRGNFPPRFSGLQFPNYSSELNVNALELDDSALYLCASSIDRADTGELFFGEGSRLTVL.

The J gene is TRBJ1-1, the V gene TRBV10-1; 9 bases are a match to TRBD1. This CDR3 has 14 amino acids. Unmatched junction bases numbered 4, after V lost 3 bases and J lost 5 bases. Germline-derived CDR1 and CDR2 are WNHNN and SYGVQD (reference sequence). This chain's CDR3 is CASSERTGVTEAFF. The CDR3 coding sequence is TGCGCCAGCAGTGAAAGGACAGGGGTGACTGAAGCTTTCTTT.

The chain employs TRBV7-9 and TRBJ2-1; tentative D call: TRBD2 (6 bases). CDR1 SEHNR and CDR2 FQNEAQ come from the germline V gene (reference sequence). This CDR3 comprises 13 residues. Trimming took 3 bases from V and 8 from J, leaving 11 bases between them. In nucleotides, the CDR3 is TGTGCCAGCAGCTTGGCGGGACCGGATGAGCAGTTCTTC. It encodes CASSLAGPDEQFF.

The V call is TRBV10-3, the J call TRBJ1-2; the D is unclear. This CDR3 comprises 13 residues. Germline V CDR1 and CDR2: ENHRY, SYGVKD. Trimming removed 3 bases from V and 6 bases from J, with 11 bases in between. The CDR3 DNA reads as TGTGCCATCAGTGATGGCGGGGTACATGGCTACACCTTC. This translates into CAISDGGVHGYTF.

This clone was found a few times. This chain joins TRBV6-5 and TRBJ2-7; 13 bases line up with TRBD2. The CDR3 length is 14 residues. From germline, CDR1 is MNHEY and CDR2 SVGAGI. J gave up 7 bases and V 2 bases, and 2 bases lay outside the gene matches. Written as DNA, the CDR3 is TGTGCCAGCAGTTACGGGACTAGCGGGGATGAGCAGTACTTC. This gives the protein CASSYGTSGDEQYF.

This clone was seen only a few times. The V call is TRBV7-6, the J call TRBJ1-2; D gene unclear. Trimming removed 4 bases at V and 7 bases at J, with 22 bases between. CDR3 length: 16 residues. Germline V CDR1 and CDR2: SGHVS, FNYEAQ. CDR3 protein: CASSSAGGGSVSGYTF. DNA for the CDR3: TGTGCCAGCAGCTCGGCCGGCGGAGGGTCGGTAAGTGGCTACACCTTC.

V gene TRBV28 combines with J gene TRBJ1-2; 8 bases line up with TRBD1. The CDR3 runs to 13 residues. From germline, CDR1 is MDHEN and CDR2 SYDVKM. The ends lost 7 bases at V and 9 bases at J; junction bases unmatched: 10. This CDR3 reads CASTPTGVGRYTF. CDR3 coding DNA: TGTGCCAGCACCCCGACAGGGGTTGGTCGCTACACCTTC.